The present entry profiles one T cell receptor beta chain with its context. This sample stems from a study of CD8 T cells in Susac syndrome. Roughly 0.45 to 1 ug RNA was reverse transcribed with random hexamers. From the immunoSEQ multiplex PCR reads, TCRdb called clonotypes with MiXCR, one entry per CDR3 protein. The repertoire holds about 75,000 distinct CDR3 sequences, with roughly 94% as singletons. V dropped 1 base and J dropped 5; count of bases not matched to a gene: 7. The CDR3 covers 15 residues. CDR1 LGHDT and CDR2 YNNKEL come from the germline V gene (reference sequence). The source material was CD8+ T cells from PBMCs. The genes are TRBV3-1 and TRBJ2-5; 7 positions match TRBD2. This sequence was found in a human donor with Susac syndrome. The CDR3: CASSQAETSSETQYF. The CDR3 DNA is TGTGCCAGCAGCCAAGCCGAGACTAGCAGTGAGACCCAGTACTTC.